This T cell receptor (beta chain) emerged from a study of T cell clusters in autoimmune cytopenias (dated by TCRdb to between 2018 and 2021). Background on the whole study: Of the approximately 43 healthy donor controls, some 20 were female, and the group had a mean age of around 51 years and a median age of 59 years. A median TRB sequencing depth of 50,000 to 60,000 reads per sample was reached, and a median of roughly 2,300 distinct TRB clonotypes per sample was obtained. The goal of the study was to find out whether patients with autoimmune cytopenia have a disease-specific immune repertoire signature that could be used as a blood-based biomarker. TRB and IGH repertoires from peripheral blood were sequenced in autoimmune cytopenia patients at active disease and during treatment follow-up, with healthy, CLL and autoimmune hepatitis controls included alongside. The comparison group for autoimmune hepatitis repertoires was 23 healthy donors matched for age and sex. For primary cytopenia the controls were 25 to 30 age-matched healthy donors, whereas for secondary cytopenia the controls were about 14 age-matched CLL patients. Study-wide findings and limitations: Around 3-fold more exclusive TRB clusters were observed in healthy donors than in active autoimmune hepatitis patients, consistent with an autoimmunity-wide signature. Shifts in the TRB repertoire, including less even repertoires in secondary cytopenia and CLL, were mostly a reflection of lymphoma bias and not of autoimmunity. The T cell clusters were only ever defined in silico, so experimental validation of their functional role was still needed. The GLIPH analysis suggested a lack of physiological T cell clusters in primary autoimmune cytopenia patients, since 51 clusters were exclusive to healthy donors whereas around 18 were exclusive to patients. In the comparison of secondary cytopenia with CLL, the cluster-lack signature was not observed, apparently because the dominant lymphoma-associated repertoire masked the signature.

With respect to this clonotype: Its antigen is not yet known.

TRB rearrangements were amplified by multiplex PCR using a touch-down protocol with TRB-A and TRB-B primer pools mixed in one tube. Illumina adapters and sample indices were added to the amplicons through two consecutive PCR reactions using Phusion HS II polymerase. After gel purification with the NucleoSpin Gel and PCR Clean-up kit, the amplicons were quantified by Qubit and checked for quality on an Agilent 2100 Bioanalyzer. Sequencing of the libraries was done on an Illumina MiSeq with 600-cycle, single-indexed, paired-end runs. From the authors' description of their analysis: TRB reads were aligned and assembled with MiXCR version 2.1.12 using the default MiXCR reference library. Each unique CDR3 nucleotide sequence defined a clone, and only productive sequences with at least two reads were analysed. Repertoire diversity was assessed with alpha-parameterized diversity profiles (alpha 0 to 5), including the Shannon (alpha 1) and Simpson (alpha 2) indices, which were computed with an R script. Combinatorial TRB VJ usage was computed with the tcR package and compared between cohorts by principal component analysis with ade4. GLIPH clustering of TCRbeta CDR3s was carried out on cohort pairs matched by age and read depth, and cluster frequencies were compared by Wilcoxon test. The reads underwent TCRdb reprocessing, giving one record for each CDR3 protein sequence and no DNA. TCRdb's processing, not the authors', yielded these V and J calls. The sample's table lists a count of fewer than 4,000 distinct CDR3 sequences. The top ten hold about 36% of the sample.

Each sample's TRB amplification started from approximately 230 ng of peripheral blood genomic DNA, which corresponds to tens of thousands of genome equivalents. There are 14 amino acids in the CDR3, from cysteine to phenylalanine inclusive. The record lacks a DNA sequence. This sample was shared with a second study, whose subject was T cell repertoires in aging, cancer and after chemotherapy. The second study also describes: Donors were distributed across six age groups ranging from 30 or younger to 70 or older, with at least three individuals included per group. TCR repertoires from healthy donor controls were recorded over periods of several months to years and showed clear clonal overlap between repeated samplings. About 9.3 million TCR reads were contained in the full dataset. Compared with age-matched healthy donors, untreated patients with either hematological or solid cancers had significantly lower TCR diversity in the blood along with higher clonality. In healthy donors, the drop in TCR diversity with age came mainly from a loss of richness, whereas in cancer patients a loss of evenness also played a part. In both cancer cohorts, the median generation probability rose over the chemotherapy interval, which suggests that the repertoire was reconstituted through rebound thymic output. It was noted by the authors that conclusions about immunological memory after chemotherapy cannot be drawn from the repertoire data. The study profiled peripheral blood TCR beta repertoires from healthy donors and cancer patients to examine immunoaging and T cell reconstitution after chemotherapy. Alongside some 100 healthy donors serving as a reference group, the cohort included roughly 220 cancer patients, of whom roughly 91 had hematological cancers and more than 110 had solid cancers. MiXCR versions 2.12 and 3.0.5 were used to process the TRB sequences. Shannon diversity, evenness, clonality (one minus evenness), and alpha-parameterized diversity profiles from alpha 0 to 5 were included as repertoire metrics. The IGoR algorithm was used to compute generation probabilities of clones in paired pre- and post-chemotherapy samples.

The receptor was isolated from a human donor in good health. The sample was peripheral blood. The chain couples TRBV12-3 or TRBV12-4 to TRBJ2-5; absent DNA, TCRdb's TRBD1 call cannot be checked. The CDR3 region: CASSLGPGEETQYF.